One and the same sample provided the 26 T cell receptor beta chains below, sequenced in a study of T cells in Graves' hyperthyroidism and ophthalmopathy. Authors of the study amplified TCR beta CDR3 regions from RNA transcripts. RT-PCR in the first round (using the HTBI primer set) targeted the TCR CDR3. Using its own MiXCR run on the multiplex PCR reads, TCRdb lists one record per CDR3 protein. This table holds about 24,000 distinct CDR3 sequences, under 55% found once. The sample taken for sequencing was blood. Receptors were obtained from a woman between 40 and 50 years old with Graves' hyperthyroidism that later progressed to Graves' ophthalmopathy.

This rearrangement joins TRBV27 to TRBJ2-1; D remains unclear. There are 15 residues in the CDR3. The V gene lost 6 bases and the J gene lost 2 bases, with 14 bases spanning the gap. Germline V gene sequence: CDR1 MNHEY, CDR2 SMNVEV (reference sequence). This CDR3 is CASSDKEIAYNEQFF. CDR3 in DNA: TGTGCCAGCAGCGATAAGGAGATAGCCTACAATGAGCAGTTCTTC.

In its sample, this clonotype was seen many times. It may be a read error: a sequence one base away is much more abundant. This chain connects TRBV6-5 to TRBJ2-7; TRBD1 is a possible D gene (6 bases). There are 15 residues in the CDR3. The V end lost 6 bases, the J end lost 2 bases, and 17 bases lay between the germline ends. Germline-derived CDR1 and CDR2 are MNHEY and SVGAGI. Here the CDR3 DNA reads TGTGCCAGCAGGGGGGCTACCGGCCTCGCCTACGAGCAGTACTTC. Translated: CASRGATGLAYEQYF.

The V call is TRBV7-6, the J call TRBJ2-7, with 9 positions matching TRBD1. Germline V gene sequence: CDR1 SGHVS, CDR2 FNYEAQ. The CDR3 has 13 residues. Unmatched junction bases numbered 4, after V lost 3 bases and J lost 7 bases. The CDR3 DNA sequence: TGTGCCAGCAGCTTGGGACAGGGACAAGAGCAGTACTTC. Its translation is CASSLGQGQEQYF.

As concerns this clonotype: It is unclear where the CDR3 begins or ends on the DNA, so no DNA is shown, and the CDR3 is as TCRdb lists it. This sequence joins TRBV10-3 and TRBJ2-2; TRBD2, the table's D call, lacks a check against the DNA. Per germline, CDR1 ENHRY and CDR2 SYGVKD. The CDR3 is 23 residues long, ends included. The CDR3 loop is CAISSLPRSYEQYFGPGTGELFF.

This chain links TRBV5-1 with TRBJ1-1, with D unclear. Trimming shortened V by 4 bases and J by 1 base, and 11 bases separated the two germline ends. The germline CDR1 and CDR2 sequences are SGHRS and YFSETQ. This CDR3 comprises 14 residues. For the CDR3, the DNA is TGCGCCAGCAGCGGGAGAATCCAGAACACTGAAGCTTTCTTT. Translating gives CASSGRIQNTEAFF.

At least ten counts were recorded for this clonotype. The J gene is TRBJ2-7, the V gene TRBV28; either TRBD1 or TRBD2 may fit D (6 bases each). CDR1 and CDR2 (germline): MDHEN, SYDVKM. The V gene lost 6 bases and the J gene lost 3 bases, with 21 bases spanning the gap. The CDR3 is 16 amino acids. The DNA for the CDR3 is TGTGCCAGCAGCCCCCCACAGGGAGGAGGGTTCTACGAGCAGTACTTC. Translated, it gives CASSPPQGGGFYEQYF.

The chain combines TRBV11-2 with TRBJ1-5; D not resolved. Germline CDR1 reads SGHAT; CDR2 reads FQNNGV. The CDR3 consists of 13 residues. V lost 5 bases to trimming and J lost 11 bases, with 16 bases between them. CDR3 bases: TGTGCCAGCAGCGCAACTAGCGGGAGGGCCCAGCATTTT. Translated, it gives CASSATSGRAQHF.

This clonotype was seen many times. The chain has TRBV6-2 or TRBV6-3 and TRBJ2-5, with D perhaps TRBD2 (6 bases). CDR3 length: 15 residues. V was shortened by 10 bases and J by 5 bases, with 23 bases between the two germline ends. Germline CDR1 is MNHEY and CDR2 is SVGEGT. CDR3 sequence (DNA): TGTGCCACCTCGATCGGGAGTGGGGACTTCGAGACCCAGTACTTC. Amino acid sequence: CATSIGSGDFETQYF.

The chain uses TRBV29-1 and TRBJ2-1; 9 bases agree with TRBD2. V shed 7 bases, J shed 4 bases, and the junction held 2 bases outside the gene matches. CDR1 SQVTM and CDR2 ANQGSEA come from the germline V gene. CDR3 length equals 12 residues. The CDR3 coding sequence is TGCAGCGGGCGGGAGGGATACAATGAGCAGTTCTTC. Its translation is CSGREGYNEQFF.

This clonotype has more than one count but fewer than ten. The gene calls are TRBV24-1 and TRBJ2-3; D perhaps matches TRBD2 (5 bases). V was cut by 5 bases and J by 2 bases, with 7 bases left in between. The CDR3 has 13 residues. From germline, CDR1 is KGHDR and CDR2 SFDVKD. CDR3 sequence: CATSASNTDTQYF. CDR3 bases: TGTGCCACCAGTGCTAGCAACACAGATACGCAGTATTTT.

The chain recombines TRBV10-3 with TRBJ1-1; unclear D gene. CDR3 size: 13 residues. The V gene lost 3 bases and the J gene lost 6 bases, with 11 bases spanning the gap. Germline V gene lookup returns CDR1 ENHRY and CDR2 SYGVKD. This chain's CDR3 is CAISDVSGAEAFF. CDR3 bases: TGTGCCATCAGTGACGTCTCGGGCGCTGAAGCTTTCTTT.

The chain couples TRBV7-8 to TRBJ1-4; D is ambiguous. The germline V gene has CDR1 SGHVS and CDR2 FQNEAQ. The CDR3 is made up of 14 amino acids. Trimming shortened V by 6 bases and J by 0 bases, and 8 bases separated the two germline ends. The CDR3 DNA is TGTGCCAGCAGTCCAGGTTCAACTAATGAAAAACTGTTTTTT. Translating it yields CASSPGSTNEKLFF.

This clonotype was recorded many times. A much larger clone differs from this one at a single base, so this may be a read error. V gene TRBV11-2 combines with J gene TRBJ1-2; a weak D match, TRBD1 (6 bases). This CDR3 has 15 amino acids. The germline CDR1 and CDR2 sequences are SGHAT and FQNNGV. The ends were cut back, 4 bases at V and 8 bases at J, with 20 bases in the middle. The CDR3 protein is CASSSGSGQGLGYTF. DNA for the CDR3: TGTGCCAGCAGCTCCGGTTCGGGGCAGGGGTTGGGCTACACCTTC.

This clonotype has ten or more counts. The chain carries TRBV25-1 and TRBJ2-7; 10 bases map to TRBD1. V lost 4 bases, J lost 4 bases, and 7 bases stayed unmatched. Germline assignment: CDR1 MGHDK and CDR2 SYGVNS. CDR3 length: 15 residues. As DNA, the CDR3 is TGTGCCAGCAGTGGAAGGGGACAGGGGACGTACGAGCAGTACTTC. Amino acid sequence: CASSGRGQGTYEQYF.

The table lists this clonotype with a few counts. The J gene is TRBJ2-3, the V gene TRBV2; 8 bases are shared with TRBD2. The V segment lost 7 bases and the J segment 1 base; nucleotides outside the gene matches: 7. The CDR3 has 15 amino acids. The germline CDR1 and CDR2 sequences are SNHLY and FYNNEI. The CDR3 loop reads CASTKSGSGTDTQYF. The CDR3 nucleotides read TGTGCCAGCACCAAGAGCGGGAGTGGCACAGATACGCAGTATTTT.

V and J are TRBV2 and TRBJ2-2; no clear D. The CDR3 totals 13 residues. Germline CDR1 and CDR2: SNHLY and FYNNEI. V lost 2 bases and J lost 4, with 5 bases in between. The CDR3 coding sequence is TGTGCCAGCAGTGAACTCTTCACCGGGGAGCTGTTTTTT. It yields the protein CASSELFTGELFF.

In this sample, this clonotype turned up a few times. The V gene is TRBV2, the J gene TRBJ2-5; TRBD1 is a possible D gene (6 bases). This CDR3 spans 15 amino acids. Deletions cut 5 bases from V and 5 bases from J, with 18 bases between. Per germline, CDR1 SNHLY and CDR2 FYNNEI. The CDR3 DNA reads TGTGCCAGCAGTACTAACAGGGCTCTGGGTGAGACCCAGTACTTC. Translated: CASSTNRALGETQYF. The variable domain in full, with the rest retrieved from reference TRBV2 and TRBJ2-5, is EPEVTQTPSHQVTQMGQEVILRCVPISNHLYFYWYRQILGQKVEFLVSFYNNEISEKSEIFDDQFSVERPDGSNFTLKIRSTKLEDSAMYFCASSTNRALGETQYFGPGTRLLVL.

This clonotype was detected only once. The rearrangement links TRBV7-2 to TRBJ1-2; 7 nucleotides line up with TRBD1. The CDR3 is made up of 13 amino acids. The trim removed 4 bases at V and 6 bases at J, leaving 5 bases unmatched. In germline, CDR1 is SGHTA, CDR2 FQGNSA. The CDR3 sequence: CASSSRGTDGYTF. The CDR3 region has the DNA TGTGCCAGCAGCTCCAGGGGGACAGATGGCTACACCTTC.

This clonotype has a count of ten or more. CDR3 DNA: TGCGCCAGCAGCTTGGGCAATCCGCCTTTCGAGAAAGGCGACGAGCAGTACTTC. It is translated as CASSLGNPPFEKGDEQYF. The chain uses TRBV5-1 and TRBJ2-7; no definite D call. V was cut by 0 bases and J by 5 bases, with 24 bases left in between. Germline V lookup: CDR1 SGHRS, CDR2 YFSETQ. CDR3 size: 18 residues. The whole variable domain, filled in from reference TRBV5-1 and TRBJ2-7, reads KAGVTQTPRYLIKTRGQQVTLSCSPISGHRSVSWYQQTPGQGLQFLFEYFSETQRNKGNFPGRFSGRQFSNSRSEMNVSTLELGDSALYLCASSLGNPPFEKGDEQYFGPGTRLTVT.

The chain carries TRBV5-1 and TRBJ2-1; 9 bases align to TRBD1. V lost 0 bases, J lost 12 bases, and 10 bases stayed unmatched. Germline V gene lookup returns CDR1 SGHRS and CDR2 YFSETQ. The CDR3 consists of 15 residues. The CDR3 reads CASSLGGQGTDVQFF. The CDR3, as DNA: TGCGCCAGCAGCTTGGGGGGACAGGGCACTGATGTGCAGTTCTTC.

Of note for this clonotype: The junction departs from the called germline gene at one end, perhaps through a read error. The CDR3 DNA reads TGTGCCATCACGGGGGACAGTCGAGCCGGGGAGCTGTTTTTC. This codes for CAITGDSRAGELFF. The chain joins TRBV10-3 to TRBJ2-2; perhaps TRBD1 as D (7 bases). Germline V lookup: CDR1 ENHRY, CDR2 SYGVKD. The CDR3 length is 14 residues.

This chain links TRBV30 with TRBJ1-4; D is possibly TRBD1 (6 bases). The CDR3 loop spans 14 amino acids. Germline lookup yields CDR1 GTSNPN and CDR2 SVGIG (reference sequence). V was cut by 3 bases and J by 1 base, with 9 bases left in between. Here the CDR3 DNA reads TGTGCCTGGAGCGAGGGGGTAACTAATGAAAAACTGTTTTTT. Its protein product is CAWSEGVTNEKLFF.

This clonotype was counted between two and nine times. This sequence joins TRBV25-1 and TRBJ1-2; no firm D call. V shed 3 bases and J shed 2 bases, with 13 bases lying between them. CDR1 and CDR2 from the germline V gene are MGHDK and SYGVNS. The CDR3 is made up of 15 amino acids. As DNA, the CDR3 is TGTGCCAGCAGTGATTCGTCCAGGTCCAACTATGGCTACACCTTC. Its translation is CASSDSSRSNYGYTF.

J is TRBJ1-2 and V is TRBV7-2; 7 bases are a match to TRBD1. V was pared by 5 bases and J by 1 base, with 4 bases of the junction left unmatched. This CDR3 contains 14 residues. The germline V gene encodes CDR1 SGHTA and CDR2 FQGNSA. CDR3 region: CASSRDRDNYGYTF. The CDR3 DNA follows: TGTGCCAGCAGCCGGGACAGAGATAACTATGGCTACACCTTC. The full variable domain, its missing parts supplied by reference TRBV7-2 and TRBJ1-2, is GAGVSQSPSNKVTEKGKDVELRCDPISGHTALYWYRQSLGQGLEFLIYFQGNSAPDKSGLPSDRFSAERTGGSVSTLTIQRTQQEDSAVYLCASSRDRDNYGYTFGSGTRLTVV.

This clonotype was recorded at least ten times. A much larger clonotype is one base distant, so this may be a read error. The rearrangement joins TRBV6-6 to TRBJ2-7; tentative D call: TRBD2 (6 bases). Trimming shortened V by 8 bases and J by 2 bases, and 16 bases separated the two germline ends. The CDR3 runs 14 residues. The germline V gene encodes CDR1 MNHNY and CDR2 SVGAGI (reference sequence). CDR3 loop: CASCPREAAYEQYF. The CDR3 nucleotides are TGTGCCAGCTGCCCTAGGGAGGCGGCCTACGAGCAGTACTTC.

By sample share, this clonotype is medium-sized. This chain connects TRBV20-1 to TRBJ1-6; D might be TRBD1 (6 bases). The length of the CDR3 is 15 residues. Trimming removed 6 bases at V and 7 bases at J, with 19 bases between. CDR1 is DFQATT and CDR2 is SNEGSKA in the germline V gene (reference sequence). CDR3 sequence (DNA): TGCAGTGCAGCTGACAGGTTATCGGGGAATTCACCCCTCCACTTT. Protein sequence: CSAADRLSGNSPLHF.